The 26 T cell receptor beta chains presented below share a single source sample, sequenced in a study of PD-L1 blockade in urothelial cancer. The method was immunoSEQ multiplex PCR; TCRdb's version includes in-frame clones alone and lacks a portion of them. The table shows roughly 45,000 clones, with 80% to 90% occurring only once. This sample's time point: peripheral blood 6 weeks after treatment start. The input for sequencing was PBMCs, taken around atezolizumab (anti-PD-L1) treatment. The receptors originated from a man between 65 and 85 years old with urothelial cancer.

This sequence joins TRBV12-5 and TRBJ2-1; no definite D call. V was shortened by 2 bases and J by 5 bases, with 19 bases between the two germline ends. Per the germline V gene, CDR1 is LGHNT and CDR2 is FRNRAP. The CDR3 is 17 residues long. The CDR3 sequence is CASGLTVADEWDNEQFF. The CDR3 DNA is TGTGCTAGTGGTTTGACCGTAGCAGACGAATGGGACAATGAGCAGTTCTTC. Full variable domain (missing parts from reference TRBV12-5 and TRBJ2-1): DARVTQTPRHKVTEMGQEVTMRCQPILGHNTVFWYRQTMMQGLELLAYFRNRAPLDDSGMPKDRFSAEMPDATLATLKIQPSEPRDSAVYFCASGLTVADEWDNEQFFGPGTRLTVL.

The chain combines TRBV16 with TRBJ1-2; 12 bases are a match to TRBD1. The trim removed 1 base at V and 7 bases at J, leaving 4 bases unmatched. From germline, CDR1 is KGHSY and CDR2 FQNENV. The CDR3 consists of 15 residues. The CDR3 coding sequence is TGTGCCAGCAGCCAATTGGGACAGGGGGCCGGTGGCTACACCTTC. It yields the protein CASSQLGQGAGGYTF.

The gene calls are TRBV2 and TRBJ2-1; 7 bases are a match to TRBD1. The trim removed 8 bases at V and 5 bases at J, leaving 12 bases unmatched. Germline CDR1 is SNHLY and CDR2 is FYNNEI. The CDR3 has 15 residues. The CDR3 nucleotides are TGTGCCAGCTGCTCGGACAGGCCACAAGACAATGAGCAGTTCTTC. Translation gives CASCSDRPQDNEQFF.

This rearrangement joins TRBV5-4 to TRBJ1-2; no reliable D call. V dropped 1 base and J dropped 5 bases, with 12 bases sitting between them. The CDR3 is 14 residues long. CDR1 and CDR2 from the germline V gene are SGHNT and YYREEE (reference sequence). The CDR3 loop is CASSLPGLRYGYTF. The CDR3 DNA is TGTGCCAGCAGCTTGCCGGGGTTGAGGTATGGCTACACCTTC.

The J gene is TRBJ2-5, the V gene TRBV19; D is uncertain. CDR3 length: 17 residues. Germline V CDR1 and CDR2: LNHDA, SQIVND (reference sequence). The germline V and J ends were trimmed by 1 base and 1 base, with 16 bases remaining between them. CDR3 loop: CASSIGTSGPFQETQYF. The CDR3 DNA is TGTGCCAGTAGTATAGGTACCTCTGGCCCATTCCAAGAGACCCAGTACTTC.

CDR3 in amino acids: CAWTPGEASGYTF. The CDR3 region has the DNA TGTGCCTGGACCCCCGGGGAAGCAAGCGGCTACACCTTC. The rearrangement joins TRBV30 to TRBJ1-2; no firm D call. V lost 4 bases to trimming and J lost 8 bases, with 17 bases between them. This CDR3 region has 13 residues. Germline CDR1 GTSNPN, CDR2 SVGIG (reference sequence).

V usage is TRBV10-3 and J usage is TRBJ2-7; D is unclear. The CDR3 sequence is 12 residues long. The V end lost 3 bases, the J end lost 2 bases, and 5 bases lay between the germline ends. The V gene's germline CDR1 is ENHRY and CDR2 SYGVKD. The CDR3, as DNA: TGTGCCATCAGTGAACAGACCTACGAGCAGTACTTC. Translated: CAISEQTYEQYF.

Here the CDR3 reads CASSMNRFLSGNTIYF. The CDR3 nucleotides read TGTGCCAGTAGTATGAATCGGTTTCTCTCTGGAAACACCATATATTTT. The V gene is TRBV19, the J gene TRBJ1-3; D gene ambiguous. The CDR3 extends over 16 amino acids. Germline CDR1 LNHDA, CDR2 SQIVND (reference sequence). V lost 3 bases and J 0 bases, leaving 12 bases between the germline ends.

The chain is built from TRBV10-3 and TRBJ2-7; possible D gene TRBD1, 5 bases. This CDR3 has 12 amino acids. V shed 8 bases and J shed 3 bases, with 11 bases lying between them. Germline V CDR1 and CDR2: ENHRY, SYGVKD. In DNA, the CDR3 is TGTGCCATCGGGGCAGCTGACTACGAGCAGTACTTC. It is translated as CAIGAADYEQYF.

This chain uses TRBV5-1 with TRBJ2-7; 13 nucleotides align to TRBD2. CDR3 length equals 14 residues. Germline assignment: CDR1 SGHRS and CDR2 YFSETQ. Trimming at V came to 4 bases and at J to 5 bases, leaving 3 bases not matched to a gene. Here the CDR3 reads CASSGLAGENEQYF. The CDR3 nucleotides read TGCGCCAGCAGCGGACTAGCGGGAGAAAACGAGCAGTACTTC.

DNA for the CDR3: TGTGCCAGCAGCTCGGACAGGGGGCTTCTCGGCGAACAAGCTTTCTTT. Encoded protein: CASSSDRGLLGEQAFF. The genes are TRBV7-2 and TRBJ1-1, with TRBD1 matching 11 bases. The CDR3 is made up of 16 amino acids. V lost 4 bases to trimming and J lost 9 bases; unmatched junction nucleotides: 13. Germline CDR1 and CDR2: SGHTA and FQGNSA.

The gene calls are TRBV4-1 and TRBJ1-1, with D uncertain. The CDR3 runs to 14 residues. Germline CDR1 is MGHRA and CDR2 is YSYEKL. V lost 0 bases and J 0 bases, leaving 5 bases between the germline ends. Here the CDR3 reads CASSQDEMNTEAFF. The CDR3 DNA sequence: TGCGCCAGCAGCCAAGATGAGATGAACACTGAAGCTTTCTTT.

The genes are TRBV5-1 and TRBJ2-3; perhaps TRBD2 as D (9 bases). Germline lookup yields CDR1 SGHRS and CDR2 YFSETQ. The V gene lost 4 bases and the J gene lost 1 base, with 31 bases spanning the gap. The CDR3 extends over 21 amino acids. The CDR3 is CASSRDPSTSGHRGGTDTQYF. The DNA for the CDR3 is TGCGCCAGCAGCCGGGACCCCTCGACTAGCGGTCACAGGGGGGGCACAGATACGCAGTATTTT.

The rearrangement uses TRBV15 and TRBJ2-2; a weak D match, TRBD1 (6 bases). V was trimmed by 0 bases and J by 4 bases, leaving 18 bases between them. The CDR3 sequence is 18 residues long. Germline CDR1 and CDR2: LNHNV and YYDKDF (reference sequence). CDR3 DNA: TGTGCCACCAGCAGAGATTATTTATCCAGGGGAGCCACCGGGGAGCTGTTTTTT. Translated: CATSRDYLSRGATGELFF.

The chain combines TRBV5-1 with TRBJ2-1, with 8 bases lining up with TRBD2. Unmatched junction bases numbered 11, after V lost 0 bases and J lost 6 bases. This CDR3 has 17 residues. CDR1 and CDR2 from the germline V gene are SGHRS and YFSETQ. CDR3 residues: CASSLVGPGLVANEQFF. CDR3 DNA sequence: TGCGCCAGCAGCTTGGTGGGGCCGGGACTAGTGGCCAATGAGCAGTTCTTC. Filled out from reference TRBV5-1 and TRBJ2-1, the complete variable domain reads KAGVTQTPRYLIKTRGQQVTLSCSPISGHRSVSWYQQTPGQGLQFLFEYFSETQRNKGNFPGRFSGRQFSNSRSEMNVSTLELGDSALYLCASSLVGPGLVANEQFFGPGTRLTVL.

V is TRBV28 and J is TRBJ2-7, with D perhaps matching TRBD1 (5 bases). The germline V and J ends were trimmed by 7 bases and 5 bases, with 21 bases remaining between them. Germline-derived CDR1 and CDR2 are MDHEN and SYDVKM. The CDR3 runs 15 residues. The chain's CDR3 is CASTLAKAGLDEQYF. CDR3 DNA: TGTGCCAGCACCCTCGCGAAGGCAGGGCTGGACGAGCAGTACTTC.

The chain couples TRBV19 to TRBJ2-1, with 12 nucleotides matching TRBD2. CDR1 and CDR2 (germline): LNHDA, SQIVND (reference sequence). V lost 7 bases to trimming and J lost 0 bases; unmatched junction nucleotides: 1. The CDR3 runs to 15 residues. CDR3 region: CASTTSGSSYNEQFF. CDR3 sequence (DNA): TGTGCCAGTACGACTAGCGGGAGCTCCTACAATGAGCAGTTCTTC.

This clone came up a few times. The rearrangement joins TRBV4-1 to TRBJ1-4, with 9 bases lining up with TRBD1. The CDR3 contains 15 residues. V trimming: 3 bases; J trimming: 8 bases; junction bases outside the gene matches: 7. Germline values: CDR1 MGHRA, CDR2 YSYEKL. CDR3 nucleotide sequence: TGCGCCAGCAGCCAGCCGGGACAGGGTGACGAAAAACTGTTTTTT. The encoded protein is CASSQPGQGDEKLFF.

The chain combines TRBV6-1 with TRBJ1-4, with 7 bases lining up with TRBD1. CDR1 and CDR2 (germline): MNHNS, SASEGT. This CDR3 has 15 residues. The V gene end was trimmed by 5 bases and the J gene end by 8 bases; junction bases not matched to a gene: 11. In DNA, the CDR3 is TGTGCCAGCAGTCTTCGACAGGGCTTTGAAGAAAAACTGTTTTTT. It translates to CASSLRQGFEEKLFF.

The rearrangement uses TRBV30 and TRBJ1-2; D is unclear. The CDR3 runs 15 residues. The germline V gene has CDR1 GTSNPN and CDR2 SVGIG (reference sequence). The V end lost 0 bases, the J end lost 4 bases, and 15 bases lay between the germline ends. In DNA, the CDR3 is TGTGCCTGGAGTGTAAGACGCCTAGTTCGCTATGGCTACACCTTC. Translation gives CAWSVRRLVRYGYTF.

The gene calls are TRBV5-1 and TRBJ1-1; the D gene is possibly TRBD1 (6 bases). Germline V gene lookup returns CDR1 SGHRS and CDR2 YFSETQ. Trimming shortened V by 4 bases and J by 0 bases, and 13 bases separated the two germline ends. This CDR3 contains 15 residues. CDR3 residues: CASSIAGDLNTEAFF. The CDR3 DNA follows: TGCGCCAGCAGCATCGCAGGGGATTTGAACACTGAAGCTTTCTTT.

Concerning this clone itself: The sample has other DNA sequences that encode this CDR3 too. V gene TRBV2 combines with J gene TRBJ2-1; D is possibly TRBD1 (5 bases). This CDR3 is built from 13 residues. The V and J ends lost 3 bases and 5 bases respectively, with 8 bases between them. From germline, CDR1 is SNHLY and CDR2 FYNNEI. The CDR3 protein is CASSEGLNNEQFF. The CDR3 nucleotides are TGTGCCAGCAGTGAGGGGCTAAACAATGAGCAGTTCTTC.

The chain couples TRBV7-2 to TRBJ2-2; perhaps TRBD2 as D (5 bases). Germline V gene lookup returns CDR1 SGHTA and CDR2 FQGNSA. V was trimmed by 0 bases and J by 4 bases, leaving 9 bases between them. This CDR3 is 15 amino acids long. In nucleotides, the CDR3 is TGTGCCAGCAGCTTAGCTCCGACTATCACCGGGGAGCTGTTTTTT. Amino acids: CASSLAPTITGELFF.

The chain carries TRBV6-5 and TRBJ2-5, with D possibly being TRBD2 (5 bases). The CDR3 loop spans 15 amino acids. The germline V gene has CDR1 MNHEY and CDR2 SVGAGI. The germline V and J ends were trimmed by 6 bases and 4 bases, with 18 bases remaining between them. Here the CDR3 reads CASRGRGSEIETQYF. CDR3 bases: TGTGCCAGCAGAGGGCGTGGTAGCGAGATAGAGACCCAGTACTTC.

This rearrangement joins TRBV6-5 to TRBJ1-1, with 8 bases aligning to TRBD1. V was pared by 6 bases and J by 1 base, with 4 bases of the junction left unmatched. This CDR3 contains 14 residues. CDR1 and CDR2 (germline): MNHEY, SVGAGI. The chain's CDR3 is CASSDRGTNTEAFF. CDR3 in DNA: TGTGCCAGCAGCGACAGGGGTACGAACACTGAAGCTTTCTTT.

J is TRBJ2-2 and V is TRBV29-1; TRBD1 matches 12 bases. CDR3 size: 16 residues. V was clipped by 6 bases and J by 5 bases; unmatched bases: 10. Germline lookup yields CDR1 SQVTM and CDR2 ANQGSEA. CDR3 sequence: CSVAGTGGKWTGELFF. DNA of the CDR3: TGCAGCGTGGCCGGGACAGGGGGCAAGTGGACCGGGGAGCTGTTTTTT.